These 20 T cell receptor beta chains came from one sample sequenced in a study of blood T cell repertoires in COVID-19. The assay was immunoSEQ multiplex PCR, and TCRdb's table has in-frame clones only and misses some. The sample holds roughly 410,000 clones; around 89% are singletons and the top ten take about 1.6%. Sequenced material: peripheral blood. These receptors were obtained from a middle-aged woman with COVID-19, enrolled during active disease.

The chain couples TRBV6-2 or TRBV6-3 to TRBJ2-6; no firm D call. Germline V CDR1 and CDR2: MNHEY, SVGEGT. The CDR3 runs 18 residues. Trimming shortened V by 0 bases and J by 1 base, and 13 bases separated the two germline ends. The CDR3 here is CASSYSAFPPSGANVLTF. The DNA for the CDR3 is TGTGCCAGCAGTTACTCGGCCTTTCCTCCTTCTGGGGCCAACGTCCTGACTTTC.

The CDR3 protein is CASSLVANTIYF. Here the CDR3 DNA reads TGTGCCAGCAGCTTAGTGGCTAACACCATATATTTT. The genes are TRBV7-2 and TRBJ1-3; no clear D gene. The V gene lost 1 base and the J gene lost 7 bases, with 5 bases spanning the gap. CDR3 size: 12 residues. Per the germline V gene, CDR1 is SGHTA and CDR2 is FQGNSA.

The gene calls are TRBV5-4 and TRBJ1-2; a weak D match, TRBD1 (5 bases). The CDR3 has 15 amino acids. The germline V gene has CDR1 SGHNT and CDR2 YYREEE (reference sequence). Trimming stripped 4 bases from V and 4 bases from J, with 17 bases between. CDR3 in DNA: TGTGCCAGCAGCGCAGTAGCGGGGCAGTTCTATGGCTACACCTTC. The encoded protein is CASSAVAGQFYGYTF.

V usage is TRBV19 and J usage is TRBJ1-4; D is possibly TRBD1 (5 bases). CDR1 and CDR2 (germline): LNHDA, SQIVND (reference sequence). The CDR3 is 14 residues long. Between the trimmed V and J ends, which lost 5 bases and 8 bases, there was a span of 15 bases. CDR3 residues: CASSPGLLQEKLFF. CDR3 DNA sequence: TGTGCCAGTAGTCCGGGACTCCTCCAGGAAAAACTGTTTTTT. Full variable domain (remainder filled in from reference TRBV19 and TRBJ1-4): DGGITQSPKYLFRKEGQNVTLSCEQNLNHDAMYWYRQDPGQGLRLIYYSQIVNDFQKGDIAEGYSVSREKKESFPLTVTSAQKNPTAFYLCASSPGLLQEKLFFGSGTQLSVL.

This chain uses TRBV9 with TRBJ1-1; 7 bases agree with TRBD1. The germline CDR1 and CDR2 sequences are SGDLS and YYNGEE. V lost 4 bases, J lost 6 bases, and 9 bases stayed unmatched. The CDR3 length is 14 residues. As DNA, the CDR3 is TGTGCCAGCAGCACACAGGGGTTAGACGCTGAAGCTTTCTTT. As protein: CASSTQGLDAEAFF. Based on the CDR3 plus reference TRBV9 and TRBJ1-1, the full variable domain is DSGVTQTPKHLITATGQRVTLRCSPRSGDLSVYWYQQSLDQGLQFLIQYYNGEERAKGNILERFSAQQFPDLHSELNLSSLELGDSALYFCASSTQGLDAEAFFGQGTRLTVV.

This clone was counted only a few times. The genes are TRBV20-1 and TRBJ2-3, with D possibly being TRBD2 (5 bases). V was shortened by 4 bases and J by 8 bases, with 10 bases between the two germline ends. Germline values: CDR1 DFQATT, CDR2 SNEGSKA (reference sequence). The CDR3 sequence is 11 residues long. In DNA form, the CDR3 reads TGCAGTGCTACCGAGCGGTCTACGCAGTATTTT. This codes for CSATERSTQYF.

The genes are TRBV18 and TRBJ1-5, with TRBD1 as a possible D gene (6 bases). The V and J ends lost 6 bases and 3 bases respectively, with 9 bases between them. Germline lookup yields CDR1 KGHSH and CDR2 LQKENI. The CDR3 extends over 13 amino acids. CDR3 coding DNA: TGTGCCAGCTCCCGGGACAACAATCAGCCCCAGCATTTT. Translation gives CASSRDNNQPQHF.

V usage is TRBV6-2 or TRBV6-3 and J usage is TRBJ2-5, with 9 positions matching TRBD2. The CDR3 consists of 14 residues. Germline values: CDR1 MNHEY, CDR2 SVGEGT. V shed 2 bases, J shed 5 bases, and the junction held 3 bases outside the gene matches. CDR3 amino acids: CASSYPGLAETQYF. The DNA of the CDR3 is TGTGCCAGCAGTTACCCGGGACTAGCCGAGACCCAGTACTTC.

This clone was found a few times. In nucleotides, the CDR3 is TGTGCCACCAGTGACTGGGACAGGTCCTATGGCTACACCTTC. This gives the protein CATSDWDRSYGYTF. This chain uses TRBV24-1 with TRBJ1-2; TRBD1 matches 8 bases. CDR3 length: 14 residues. Trimming took 4 bases from V and 4 from J; bases not matched to a gene: 4. Germline lookup yields CDR1 KGHDR and CDR2 SFDVKD.

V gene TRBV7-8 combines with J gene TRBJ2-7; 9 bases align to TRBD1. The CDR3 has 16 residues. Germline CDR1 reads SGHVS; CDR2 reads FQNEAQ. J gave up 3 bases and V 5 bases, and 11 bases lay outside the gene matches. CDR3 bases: TGTGCCAGCAGCCTACCGCAGACAGGGGGAAGCTACGAGCAGTACTTC. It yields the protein CASSLPQTGGSYEQYF.

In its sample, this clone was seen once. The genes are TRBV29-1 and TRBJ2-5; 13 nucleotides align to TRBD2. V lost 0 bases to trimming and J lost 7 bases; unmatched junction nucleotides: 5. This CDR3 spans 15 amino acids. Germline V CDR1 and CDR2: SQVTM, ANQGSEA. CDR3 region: CSVEEGLAGFGTQYF. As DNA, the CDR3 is TGCAGCGTTGAAGAGGGACTAGCGGGGTTCGGGACCCAGTACTTC.

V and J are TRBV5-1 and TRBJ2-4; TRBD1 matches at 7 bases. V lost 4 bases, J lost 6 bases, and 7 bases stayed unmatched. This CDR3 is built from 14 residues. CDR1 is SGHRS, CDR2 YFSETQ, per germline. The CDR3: CASSRGSGGNIQYF. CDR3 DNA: TGCGCCAGCAGCCGAGGATCAGGGGGAAACATTCAGTACTTC.

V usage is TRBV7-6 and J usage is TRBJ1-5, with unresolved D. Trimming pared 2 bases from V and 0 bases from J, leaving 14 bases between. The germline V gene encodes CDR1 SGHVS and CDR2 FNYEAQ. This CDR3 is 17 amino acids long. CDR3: CASSLNPPSISNQPQHF. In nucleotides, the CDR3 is TGTGCCAGCAGCTTAAACCCCCCCAGTATTAGCAATCAGCCCCAGCATTTT. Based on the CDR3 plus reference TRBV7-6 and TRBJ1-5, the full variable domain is GAGVSQSPRYKVTKRGQDVALRCDPISGHVSLYWYRQALGQGPEFLTYFNYEAQQDKSGLPNDRFSAERPEGSISTLTIQRTEQRDSAMYRCASSLNPPSISNQPQHFGDGTRLSIL.

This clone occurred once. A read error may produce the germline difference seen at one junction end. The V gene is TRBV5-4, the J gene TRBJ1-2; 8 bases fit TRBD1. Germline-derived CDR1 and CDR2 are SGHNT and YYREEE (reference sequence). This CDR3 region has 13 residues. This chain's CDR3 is CASVGTGDYGYTF. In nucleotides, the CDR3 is TGTGCCAGCGTCGGGACAGGAGACTACGGCTACACCTTC.

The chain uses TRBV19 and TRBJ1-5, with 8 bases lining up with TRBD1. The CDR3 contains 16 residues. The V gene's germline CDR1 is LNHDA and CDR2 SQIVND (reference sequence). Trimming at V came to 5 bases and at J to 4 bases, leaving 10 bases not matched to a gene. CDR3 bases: TGTGCCAGTAGTGAATTCGACAGGGGAGTAAATCAGCCCCAGCATTTT. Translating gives CASSEFDRGVNQPQHF.

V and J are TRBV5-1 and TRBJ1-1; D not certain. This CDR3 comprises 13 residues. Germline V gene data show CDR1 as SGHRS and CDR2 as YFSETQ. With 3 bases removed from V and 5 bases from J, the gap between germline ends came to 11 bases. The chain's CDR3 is CASSWGAQTEAFF. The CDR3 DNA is TGCGCCAGCAGCTGGGGAGCACAGACTGAAGCTTTCTTT. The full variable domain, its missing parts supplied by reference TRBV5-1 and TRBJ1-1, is KAGVTQTPRYLIKTRGQQVTLSCSPISGHRSVSWYQQTPGQGLQFLFEYFSETQRNKGNFPGRFSGRQFSNSRSEMNVSTLELGDSALYLCASSWGAQTEAFFGQGTRLTVV.

CDR3 nucleotide sequence: TGTGCCAGCAGCTTGGATGCGGCTAGCTCCTACGAGCAGTACTTC. It is translated as CASSLDAASSYEQYF. This chain uses TRBV5-6 with TRBJ2-7; unclear D gene. The length of the CDR3 is 15 residues. Germline CDR1 reads SGHDT; CDR2 reads YYEEEE. The ends were cut back, 0 bases at V and 0 bases at J, with 10 bases in the middle.

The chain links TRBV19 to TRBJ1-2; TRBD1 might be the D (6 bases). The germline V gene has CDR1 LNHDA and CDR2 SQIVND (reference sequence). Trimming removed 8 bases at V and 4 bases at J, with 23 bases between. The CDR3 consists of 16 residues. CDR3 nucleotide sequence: TGTGCCAGTCATTCCCCGGGGGGACACTCTGTCTATGGCTACACCTTC. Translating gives CASHSPGGHSVYGYTF.

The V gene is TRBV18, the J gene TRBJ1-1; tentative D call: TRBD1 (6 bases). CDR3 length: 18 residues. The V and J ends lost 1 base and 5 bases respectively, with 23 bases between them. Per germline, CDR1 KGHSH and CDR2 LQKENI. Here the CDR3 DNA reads TGTGCCAGCTCACCACGGTCCCTACAGGGTTTCTCAGGGACTGAAGCTTTCTTT. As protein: CASSPRSLQGFSGTEAFF. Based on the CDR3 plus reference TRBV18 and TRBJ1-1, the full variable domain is NAGVMQNPRHLVRRRGQEARLRCSPMKGHSHVYWYRQLPEEGLKFMVYLQKENIIDESGMPKERFSAEFPKEGPSILRIQQVVRGDSAAYFCASSPRSLQGFSGTEAFFGQGTRLTVV.

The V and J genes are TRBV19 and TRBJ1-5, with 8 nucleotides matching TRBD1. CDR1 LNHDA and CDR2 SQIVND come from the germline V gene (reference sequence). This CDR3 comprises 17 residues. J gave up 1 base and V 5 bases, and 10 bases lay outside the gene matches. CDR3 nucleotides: TGTGCCAGTAGTCGGACAGGGAGGTTAGGCAGCAATCAGCCCCAGCATTTT. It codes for CASSRTGRLGSNQPQHF.